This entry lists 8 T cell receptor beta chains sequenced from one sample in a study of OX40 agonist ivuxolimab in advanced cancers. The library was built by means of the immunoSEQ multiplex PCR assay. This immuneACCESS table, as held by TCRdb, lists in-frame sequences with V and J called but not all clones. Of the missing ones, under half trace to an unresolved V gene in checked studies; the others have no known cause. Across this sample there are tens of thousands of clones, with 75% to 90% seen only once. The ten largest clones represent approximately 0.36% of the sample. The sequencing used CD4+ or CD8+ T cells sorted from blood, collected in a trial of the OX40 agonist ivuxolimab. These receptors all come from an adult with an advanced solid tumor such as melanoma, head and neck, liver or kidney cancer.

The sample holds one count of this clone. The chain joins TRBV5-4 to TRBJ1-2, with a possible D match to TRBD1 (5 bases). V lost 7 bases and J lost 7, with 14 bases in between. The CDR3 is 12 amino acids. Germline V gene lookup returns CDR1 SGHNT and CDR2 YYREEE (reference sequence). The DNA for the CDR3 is TGTGCCAGCCACGAAGCGGGGACTGGCTACACCTTC. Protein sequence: CASHEAGTGYTF. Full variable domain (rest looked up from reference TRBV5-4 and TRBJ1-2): ETGVTQSPTHLIKTRGQQVTLRCSSQSGHNTVSWYQQALGQGPQFIFQYYREEENGRGNFPPRFSGLQFPNYSSELNVNALELDDSALYLCASHEAGTGYTFGSGTRLTVV.

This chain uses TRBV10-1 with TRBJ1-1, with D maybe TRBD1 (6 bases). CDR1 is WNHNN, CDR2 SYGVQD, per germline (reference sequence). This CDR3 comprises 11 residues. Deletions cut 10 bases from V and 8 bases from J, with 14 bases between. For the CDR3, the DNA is TGCGCCAAAAAAATTGGGACAGAAGCTTTCTTT. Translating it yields CAKKIGTEAFF.

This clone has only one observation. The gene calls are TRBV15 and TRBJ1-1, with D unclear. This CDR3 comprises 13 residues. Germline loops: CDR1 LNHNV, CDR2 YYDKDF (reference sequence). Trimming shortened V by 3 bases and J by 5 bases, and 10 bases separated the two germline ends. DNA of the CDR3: TGTGCCACCAGCAGCCCGGCGCAGACTGAAGCTTTCTTT. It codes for CATSSPAQTEAFF.

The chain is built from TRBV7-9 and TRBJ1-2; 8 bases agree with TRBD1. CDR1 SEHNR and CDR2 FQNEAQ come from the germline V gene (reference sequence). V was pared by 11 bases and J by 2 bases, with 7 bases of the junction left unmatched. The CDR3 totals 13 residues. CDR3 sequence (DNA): TGTGCCTGCCGACAGGGGTGGAACTATGGCTACACCTTC. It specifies CACRQGWNYGYTF.

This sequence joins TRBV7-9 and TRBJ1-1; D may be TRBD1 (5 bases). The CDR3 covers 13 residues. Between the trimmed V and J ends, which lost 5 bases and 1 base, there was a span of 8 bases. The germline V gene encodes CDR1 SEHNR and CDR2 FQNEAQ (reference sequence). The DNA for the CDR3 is TGTGCCAGCAGCCTCACAGGGAACACTGAAGCTTTCTTT. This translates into CASSLTGNTEAFF.

CDR3 DNA sequence: TGTGCCAGTAGTATAGCCTCGGACAGGGGTTACGAGCAGTACTTC. Protein: CASSIASDRGYEQYF. The rearrangement links TRBV19 to TRBJ2-7; 9 nucleotides line up with TRBD1. Looked up from germline, CDR1 is LNHDA and CDR2 is SQIVND (reference sequence). The V gene end was trimmed by 1 base and the J gene end by 4 bases; junction bases not matched to a gene: 5. The CDR3 runs 15 residues.

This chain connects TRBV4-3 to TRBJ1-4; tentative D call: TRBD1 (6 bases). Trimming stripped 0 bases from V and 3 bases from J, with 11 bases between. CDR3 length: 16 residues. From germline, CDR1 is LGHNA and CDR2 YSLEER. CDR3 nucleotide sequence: TGCGCCAGCAGCCAAGATCTGTGGACAGCTAATGAAAAACTGTTTTTT. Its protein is CASSQDLWTANEKLFF.

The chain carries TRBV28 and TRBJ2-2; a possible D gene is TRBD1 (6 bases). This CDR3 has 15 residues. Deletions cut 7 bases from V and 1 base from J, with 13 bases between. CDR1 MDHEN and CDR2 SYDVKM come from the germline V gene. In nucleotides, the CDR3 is TGTGCCAGCATCTGGGGGCAGGGGAACACCGGGGAGCTGTTTTTT. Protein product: CASIWGQGNTGELFF.